Below are 30 T cell receptor beta chains sequenced from a single sample in a study of cytomegalovirus exposure and HLA in healthy donors. With 60 Vbeta and 13 Jbeta primers, the PCR was carried out. TCRdb's table, derived via immunoSEQ multiplex PCR, lists solely in-frame clones and lacks some. Among about 160,000 clones, about 76% were seen once, and the ten largest hold 3.5%. The sample comprised PBMCs. These receptors were taken from a human donor in good health.

V and J are TRBV7-8 and TRBJ2-7; D gene uncertain. This CDR3 comprises 13 residues. The germline V gene has CDR1 SGHVS and CDR2 FQNEAQ. The V end lost 6 bases, the J end lost 4 bases, and 13 bases lay between the germline ends. The CDR3 sequence: CASSAVLLYEQYF. CDR3 in DNA: TGTGCCAGCAGTGCGGTTCTGCTTTACGAGCAGTACTTC.

The rearrangement joins TRBV6-5 to TRBJ2-7, with a weak D call TRBD1 (6 bases). This CDR3 is 12 amino acids long. V lost 8 bases, J lost 4 bases, and 12 bases lay in between. Germline V CDR1 and CDR2: MNHEY, SVGAGI. The CDR3: CASGDIRYEQYF. CDR3 nucleotides: TGTGCCAGCGGGGACATTCGGTACGAGCAGTACTTC.

This rearrangement joins TRBV2 to TRBJ1-6; D is uncertain. In germline, CDR1 is SNHLY, CDR2 FYNNEI. The ends were cut back, 2 bases at V and 6 bases at J, with 8 bases in the middle. The CDR3 sequence is 14 residues long. CDR3 in amino acids: CASSELASNSPLHF. The CDR3 coding sequence is TGTGCCAGCAGTGAACTGGCTTCTAATTCACCCCTCCACTTT.

V and J are TRBV28 and TRBJ1-1, with 11 bases fitting TRBD1. Germline CDR1 MDHEN, CDR2 SYDVKM. Losses at the gene ends were 9 bases for V and 6 bases for J; bases not matched to a gene: 6. This CDR3 has 13 residues. As DNA, the CDR3 is TGTGCCAGTGGGGACAGGGGGATCGCTGAAGCTTTCTTT. This translates into CASGDRGIAEAFF.

Written as DNA, the CDR3 is TGCGCCAGCAGCTTCGGACAGGGCGACTATGGCTACACCTTC. Its protein product is CASSFGQGDYGYTF. The J gene is TRBJ1-2, the V gene TRBV4-1; the match to TRBD1 covers 8 bases. Per germline, CDR1 MGHRA and CDR2 YSYEKL. The CDR3 spans 14 residues. Trimming took 5 bases from V and 3 from J; bases not matched to a gene: 5.

This clone was found once. The J gene is TRBJ2-1, the V gene TRBV4-1; maybe TRBD2 (5 bases). The CDR3 extends over 14 amino acids. Trimming pared 3 bases from V and 8 bases from J, leaving 14 bases between. In germline, CDR1 is MGHRA, CDR2 YSYEKL. The CDR3 DNA reads as TGCGCCAGCAGCCATCCCACCCTAGCCTATGAGCAGTTCTTC. It specifies CASSHPTLAYEQFF.

This clone occurred a few times. V gene TRBV21-1 combines with J gene TRBJ2-7; TRBD2, the table's D call, lacks a check against the DNA. TRBV21-1 is labeled a pseudogene. The CDR3 has 15 amino acids. The CDR3 DNA follows: TGTGCCAGCAAACTTAGCGGGAGAGGGGTCTACGAGCAGTACTTC. This sequence encodes CASKLSGRGVYEQYF.

The gene calls are TRBV2 and TRBJ1-4; perhaps TRBD1 as D (5 bases). The CDR3 extends over 13 amino acids. Trimming removed 4 bases from V and 8 bases from J, with 11 bases in between. The germline V gene encodes CDR1 SNHLY and CDR2 FYNNEI. DNA of the CDR3: TGTGCCAGCAGTGCCAGGGTTCACGAAAAACTGTTTTTT. Protein sequence: CASSARVHEKLFF.

The genes are TRBV10-1 and TRBJ2-7, with D maybe TRBD2 (5 bases). Germline CDR1 reads WNHNN; CDR2 reads SYGVQD (reference sequence). The CDR3 sequence is 14 residues long. V gave up 3 bases and J gave up 8 bases, with 17 bases separating them. The CDR3 DNA reads as TGCGCCAGCAGTGATTCGGGGATGACAATGAAGCAGTACTTC. Amino acid sequence: CASSDSGMTMKQYF.

J is TRBJ1-3 and V is TRBV7-9; D unclear. The CDR3 has 13 residues. V was trimmed by 8 bases and J by 3 bases, leaving 11 bases between them. Germline V gene sequence: CDR1 SEHNR, CDR2 FQNEAQ (reference sequence). The CDR3 DNA sequence: TGTGCCAGCGGCAACAGAAATGGAAACACCATATATTTT. Translating gives CASGNRNGNTIYF.

The chain recombines TRBV7-2 with TRBJ2-7; 8 bases are a match to TRBD2. This CDR3 is 15 amino acids long. J lost 2 bases, V lost 5 bases, and 8 bases had no gene match. Germline V gives CDR1 SGHTA, CDR2 FQGNSA. CDR3 region: CASSPRLAQTYEQYF. The CDR3 nucleotides read TGTGCCAGCAGCCCCCGACTAGCGCAGACCTACGAGCAGTACTTC.

This rearrangement joins TRBV30 to TRBJ1-6; TRBD1 is a possible D gene (6 bases). Trimming shortened V by 3 bases and J by 9 bases, and 15 bases separated the two germline ends. The length of the CDR3 is 14 residues. From germline, CDR1 is GTSNPN and CDR2 SVGIG (reference sequence). This CDR3 is CAWRLQGMRSPLHF. CDR3 in DNA: TGTGCCTGGAGACTACAGGGAATGCGTTCACCCCTCCACTTT.

The rearrangement links TRBV7-2 to TRBJ1-1, with 9 bases aligning to TRBD1. This CDR3 is built from 15 residues. Per germline, CDR1 SGHTA and CDR2 FQGNSA. With 5 bases clipped from V and 1 base from J, the junction kept 5 bases outside the gene matches. The CDR3 region is CASSPRTGENTEAFF. The CDR3 bases are TGTGCCAGCAGCCCCCGGACAGGGGAGAACACTGAAGCTTTCTTT.

The CDR3 sequence: CASSLAGGTEAFF. CDR3 bases: TGTGCCAGCAGTTTAGCAGGGGGAACTGAAGCTTTCTTT. This sequence joins TRBV27 and TRBJ1-1, with 7 bases lining up with TRBD1. The CDR3 covers 13 residues. From germline, CDR1 is MNHEY and CDR2 SMNVEV (reference sequence). V gave up 2 bases and J gave up 5 bases; unmatched junction bases: 2.

This clone was counted only a few times. V gene TRBV18 combines with J gene TRBJ2-3; TRBD2 agrees at 7 bases. V shed 8 bases, J shed 4 bases, and the junction held 12 bases outside the gene matches. The CDR3 sequence is 15 residues long. Germline CDR1 KGHSH, CDR2 LQKENI. The CDR3 coding sequence is TGTGCCAGCCCACTTAACGGGGGGAATGCAGATACGCAGTATTTT. As protein: CASPLNGGNADTQYF.

The chain employs TRBV10-1 and TRBJ2-3; 8 nucleotides line up with TRBD2. Trimming removed 2 bases from V and 5 bases from J; junction bases left unmatched: 6. The CDR3 is made up of 15 amino acids. The germline V gene encodes CDR1 WNHNN and CDR2 SYGVQD (reference sequence). CDR3 nucleotides: TGCGCCAGCAGTGAGCTAGCGGGTCGAGGAGATACGCAGTATTTT. Protein sequence: CASSELAGRGDTQYF.

V is TRBV6-5 and J is TRBJ2-7; 11 bases fit TRBD2. The CDR3 consists of 16 residues. The germline CDR1 and CDR2 sequences are MNHEY and SVGAGI. Trimming removed 2 bases from V and 5 bases from J; junction bases left unmatched: 8. This CDR3 is CASSYRIFSGGDEQYF. The CDR3 DNA is TGTGCCAGCAGTTACCGCATCTTTAGCGGGGGGGACGAGCAGTACTTC.

The chain combines TRBV19 with TRBJ2-3; TRBD1 matches 12 bases. Germline V gene sequence: CDR1 LNHDA, CDR2 SQIVND (reference sequence). The ends lost 5 bases at V and 8 bases at J; junction bases unmatched: 11. CDR3 length: 16 residues. CDR3 in amino acids: CASSVGTGGFVGTQYF. The CDR3 nucleotides read TGTGCCAGTAGTGTAGGGACAGGGGGCTTCGTTGGTACGCAGTATTTT.

Note on this clone: One end of the junction does not line up with germline, which may come from a read error. This chain joins TRBV7-9 and TRBJ1-2; unclear D gene. Germline CDR1 and CDR2: SEHNR and FQNEAQ (reference sequence). The length of the CDR3 is 14 residues. CDR3 sequence reads: CSSSYTGRNYGYTF. CDR3 sequence (DNA): TGTTCCAGCAGCTATACCGGGAGGAACTATGGCTACACCTTC.

The gene calls are TRBV25-1 and TRBJ2-1; TRBD1 matches at 8 bases. V trimming: 4 bases; J trimming: 5 bases; junction bases outside the gene matches: 10. Looked up from germline, CDR1 is MGHDK and CDR2 is SYGVNS. This CDR3 is 16 amino acids long. CDR3: CASSGGRQGRNNEQFF. The CDR3 DNA follows: TGTGCCAGCAGTGGGGGGAGACAGGGGCGGAACAATGAGCAGTTCTTC.

This chain uses TRBV11-2 with TRBJ1-1; D call uncertain. The germline V gene encodes CDR1 SGHAT and CDR2 FQNNGV. The CDR3 is 15 residues long. V was cut by 3 bases and J by 6 bases, with 17 bases left in between. The CDR3 protein is CASSLAGGLVAEAFF. The CDR3 DNA is TGTGCCAGCAGCTTGGCGGGAGGGCTTGTCGCTGAAGCTTTCTTT.

This chain joins TRBV2 and TRBJ2-2; 8 nucleotides agree with TRBD2. The trim removed 7 bases at V and 1 base at J, leaving 8 bases unmatched. Germline CDR1 reads SNHLY; CDR2 reads FYNNEI. CDR3 length: 16 residues. The CDR3 DNA is TGTGCCAGCACTTTGAGGCTAGCGGGGAACACCGGGGAGCTGTTTTTT. It is translated as CASTLRLAGNTGELFF.

V gene TRBV19 combines with J gene TRBJ2-2, with 10 bases lining up with TRBD2. This CDR3 contains 16 residues. In germline, CDR1 is LNHDA, CDR2 SQIVND (reference sequence). Losses at the gene ends were 3 bases for V and 1 base for J; bases not matched to a gene: 2. This CDR3 is CASSMRLAGNTGELFF. CDR3 nucleotides: TGTGCCAGTAGTATGCGACTAGCGGGGAACACCGGGGAGCTGTTTTTT.

In the case of this clone: The same CDR3 also results from other DNA sequences found in this sample. The chain employs TRBV19 and TRBJ2-1; D is perhaps TRBD2 (5 bases). Germline assignment: CDR1 LNHDA and CDR2 SQIVND (reference sequence). Trimming took off 3 bases at V and 5 bases at J, with 8 bases between the two ends. The CDR3 runs 13 residues. CDR3 DNA: TGTGCCAGTAGTATCGCTAGCAACAATGAGCAGTTCTTC. Its protein is CASSIASNNEQFF.

V and J are TRBV6-5 and TRBJ1-1, with D hard to call. Germline V gene lookup returns CDR1 MNHEY and CDR2 SVGAGI. V lost 4 bases and J 1 base, leaving 7 bases between the germline ends. CDR3 length equals 13 residues. The CDR3 protein is CASSFRENTEAFF. In DNA, the CDR3 is TGTGCCAGCAGTTTCCGAGAGAACACTGAAGCTTTCTTT.

The V call is TRBV19, the J call TRBJ1-5; D perhaps matches TRBD1 (5 bases). This CDR3 contains 18 residues. Trimming left V 0 bases short and J 0 bases short, with 15 bases between. Germline V gene sequence: CDR1 LNHDA, CDR2 SQIVND (reference sequence). CDR3 residues: CASSIDQGGPHSNQPQHF. For the CDR3, the DNA is TGTGCCAGTAGTATAGATCAGGGCGGTCCTCATAGCAATCAGCCCCAGCATTTT.

This clone was seen a single time. V usage is TRBV27 and J usage is TRBJ2-7; 8 bases match TRBD1. This CDR3 comprises 16 residues. V was pared by 5 bases and J by 2 bases, with 11 bases of the junction left unmatched. Germline V gives CDR1 MNHEY, CDR2 SMNVEV (reference sequence). CDR3 nucleotides: TGTGCCAGCAGTCTCCTTCCGGGACAGGAACCCTACGAGCAGTACTTC. Translated: CASSLLPGQEPYEQYF.

This chain links TRBV28 with TRBJ1-5; TRBD1 agrees at 8 bases. V dropped 5 bases and J dropped 5; count of bases not matched to a gene: 8. CDR3 length: 15 residues. Germline CDR1 is MDHEN and CDR2 is SYDVKM. The CDR3 bases are TGTGCCAGCAGTCCCGGACAGGGTATTCATCAGCCCCAGCATTTT. Translation gives CASSPGQGIHQPQHF. Combining the CDR3 with reference TRBV28 and TRBJ1-5 gives the whole variable domain DVKVTQSSRYLVKRTGEKVFLECVQDMDHENMFWYRQDPGLGLRLIYFSYDVKMKEKGDIPEGYSVSREKKERFSLILESASTNQTSMYLCASSPGQGIHQPQHFGDGTRLSIL.

The chain carries TRBV5-1 and TRBJ2-1; no definite D call. This CDR3 contains 12 residues. CDR1 and CDR2 (germline): SGHRS, YFSETQ. The V end was cut by 0 bases, the J end by 8 bases, with 6 bases between. This chain's CDR3 is CASSLDGYEQFF. For the CDR3, the DNA is TGCGCCAGCAGCTTGGACGGGTATGAGCAGTTCTTC.

V is TRBV14 and J is TRBJ1-1; the D gene is possibly TRBD1 (5 bases). The CDR3 contains 14 residues. Per germline, CDR1 SGHDN and CDR2 FVKESK. V dropped 2 bases and J dropped 2 bases, with 9 bases sitting between them. Here the CDR3 reads CASSQYGTNTEAFF. The CDR3 DNA follows: TGTGCCAGCAGCCAATACGGGACTAACACTGAAGCTTTCTTT.